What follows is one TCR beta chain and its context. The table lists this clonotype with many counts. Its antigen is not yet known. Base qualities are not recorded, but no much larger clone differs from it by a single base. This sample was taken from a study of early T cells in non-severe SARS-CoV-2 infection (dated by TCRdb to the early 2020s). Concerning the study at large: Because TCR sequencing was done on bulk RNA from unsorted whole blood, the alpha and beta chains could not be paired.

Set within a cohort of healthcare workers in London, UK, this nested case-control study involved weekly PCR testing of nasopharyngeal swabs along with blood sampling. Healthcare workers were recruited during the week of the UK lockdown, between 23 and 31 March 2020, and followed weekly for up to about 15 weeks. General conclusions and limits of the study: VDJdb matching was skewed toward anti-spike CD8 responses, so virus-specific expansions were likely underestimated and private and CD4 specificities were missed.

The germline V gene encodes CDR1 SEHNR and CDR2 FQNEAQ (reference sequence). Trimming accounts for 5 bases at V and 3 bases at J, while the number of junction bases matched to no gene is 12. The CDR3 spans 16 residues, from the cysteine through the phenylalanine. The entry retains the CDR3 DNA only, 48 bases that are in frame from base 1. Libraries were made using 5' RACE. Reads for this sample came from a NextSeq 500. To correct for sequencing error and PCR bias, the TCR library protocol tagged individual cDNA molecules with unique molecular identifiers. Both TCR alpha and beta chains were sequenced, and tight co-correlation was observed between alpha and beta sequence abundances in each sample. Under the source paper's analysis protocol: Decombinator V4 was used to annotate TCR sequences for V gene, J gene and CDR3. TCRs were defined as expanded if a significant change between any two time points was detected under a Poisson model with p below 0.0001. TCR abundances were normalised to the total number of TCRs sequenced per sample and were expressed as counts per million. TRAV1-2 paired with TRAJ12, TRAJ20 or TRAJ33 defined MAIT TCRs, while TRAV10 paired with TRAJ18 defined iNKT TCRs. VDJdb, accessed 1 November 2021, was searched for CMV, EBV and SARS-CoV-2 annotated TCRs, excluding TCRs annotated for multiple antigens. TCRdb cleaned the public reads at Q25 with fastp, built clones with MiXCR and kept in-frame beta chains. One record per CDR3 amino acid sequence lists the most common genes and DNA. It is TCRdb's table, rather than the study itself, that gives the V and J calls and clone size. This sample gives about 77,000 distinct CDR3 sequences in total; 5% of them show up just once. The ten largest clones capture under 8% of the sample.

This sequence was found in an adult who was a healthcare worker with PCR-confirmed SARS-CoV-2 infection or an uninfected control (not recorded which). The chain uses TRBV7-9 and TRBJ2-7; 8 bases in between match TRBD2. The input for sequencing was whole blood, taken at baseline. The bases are TGTGCCAGCAGCCCCCCGGGACTAGATTTGGTCTACGAGCAGTACTTC. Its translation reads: CASSPPGLDLVYEQYF.